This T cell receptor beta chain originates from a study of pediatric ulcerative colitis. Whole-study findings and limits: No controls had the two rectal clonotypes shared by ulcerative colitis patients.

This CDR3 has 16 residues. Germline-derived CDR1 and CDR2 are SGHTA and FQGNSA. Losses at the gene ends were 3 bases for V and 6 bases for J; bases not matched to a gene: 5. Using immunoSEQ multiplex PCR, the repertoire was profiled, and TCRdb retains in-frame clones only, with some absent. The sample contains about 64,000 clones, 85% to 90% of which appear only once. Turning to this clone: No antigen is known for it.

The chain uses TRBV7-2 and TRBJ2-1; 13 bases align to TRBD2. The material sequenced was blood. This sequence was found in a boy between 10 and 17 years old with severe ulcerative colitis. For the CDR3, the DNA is TGTGCCAGCAGCTTTACCGGGACTAGCGGGACCAATGAGCAGTTCTTC. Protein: CASSFTGTSGTNEQFF.